This TCR beta chain was obtained from a study of OX40 agonist ivuxolimab in advanced cancers. The overall study: The mean age was approximately 60 years, ranging from roughly 23 to 90, with 65% to 85% of participants male.

About this clone itself: The antigen is undetermined.

Study findings and constraints: Some of the nonresponding patients also showed low levels of normalized T-cell clonal expansion.

This CDR3 region has 15 residues. Germline CDR1 MRHNA, CDR2 SNTAGT. Losses at the gene ends were 8 bases for V and 5 bases for J; bases not matched to a gene: 12. Sequenced by immunoSEQ multiplex PCR; TCRdb stores in-frame clones only, minus some. The sample has more than 65,000 clones, around 80% seen once. The clonotype comes from an adult with an advanced solid tumor such as melanoma, head and neck, liver or kidney cancer. Sequenced material: CD4+ or CD8+ T cells sorted from blood, taken in a trial of the OX40 agonist ivuxolimab. V usage is TRBV6-4 and J usage is TRBJ2-1; 7 positions match TRBD2. CDR3 amino acids: CASAAGAAGDNEQFF. The CDR3 DNA reads as TGTGCCAGCGCAGCAGGCGCGGCGGGGGACAATGAGCAGTTCTTC.